This T cell receptor beta chain was identified during a study of T cells in Graves' hyperthyroidism and ophthalmopathy. CDR3 length: 14 amino acids. Germline loops: CDR1 MNHNS, CDR2 SASEGT. RNA transcripts served as the template for amplifying TCR beta CDR3 regions. Primed by the HTBI set, a first-round RT-PCR was run on the TCR CDR3. One entry per CDR3 protein results from TCRdb running MiXCR on the multiplex PCR reads. The data hold about 480,000 distinct CDR3 sequences, with roughly 14% observed a single time. Of note for this clonotype: The germline gene is not matched at one end of the junction; a read error may be the cause.

The TCR comes from a woman aged 18-29 years with Graves' hyperthyroidism. Sequencing used blood. The chain uses TRBV6-1 and TRBJ1-1, with 7 bases aligning to TRBD1. The CDR3 coding sequence is TGTGCCGGCAGGACCCGACAGGGGAACACTGAAGCTTTCTTT. Translation: CAGRTRQGNTEAFF.